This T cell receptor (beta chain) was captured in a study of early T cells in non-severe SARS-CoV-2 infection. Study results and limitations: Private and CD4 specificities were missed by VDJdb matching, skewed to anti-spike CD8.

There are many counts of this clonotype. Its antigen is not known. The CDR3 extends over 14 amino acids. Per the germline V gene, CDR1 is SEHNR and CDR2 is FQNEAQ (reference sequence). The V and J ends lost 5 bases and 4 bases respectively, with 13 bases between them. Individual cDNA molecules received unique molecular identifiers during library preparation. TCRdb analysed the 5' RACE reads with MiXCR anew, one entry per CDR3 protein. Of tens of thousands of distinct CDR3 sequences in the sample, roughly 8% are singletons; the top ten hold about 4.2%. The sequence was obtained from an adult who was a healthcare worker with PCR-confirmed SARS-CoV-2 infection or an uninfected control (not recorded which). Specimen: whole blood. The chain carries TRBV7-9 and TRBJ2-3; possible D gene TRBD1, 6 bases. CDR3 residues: CASSPRGRADTQYF. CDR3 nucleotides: TGTGCCAGCAGCCCAAGGGGGAGAGCAGATACGCAGTATTTT.